The 2 T cell receptor beta chains below were found in one sample sequenced in a study of blood T cell repertoires in COVID-19. The method was immunoSEQ multiplex PCR; TCRdb's version includes in-frame clones alone and lacks a portion of them. This sample has around 96,000 clones, with about 95% found just once. The sequenced sample consisted of peripheral blood. All receptors come from a human donor with active COVID-19. The donor label of this sample is uncertain.

The rearrangement links TRBV27 to TRBJ2-1, with TRBD2 matching over 12 bases. V lost 3 bases and J lost 9; bases outside the gene matches: 6. The germline gives CDR1 MNHEY, CDR2 SMNVEV (reference sequence). This CDR3 is 15 amino acids long. CDR3 residues: CASSFAASGRVEQFF. The CDR3 DNA reads as TGTGCCAGCAGTTTCGCGGCTAGCGGGAGGGTTGAGCAGTTCTTC.

The genes are TRBV15 and TRBJ2-3, with TRBD1 matching 9 bases. This CDR3 contains 14 residues. Germline CDR1 and CDR2: LNHNV and YYDKDF (reference sequence). J lost 4 bases, V lost 3 bases, and 2 bases had no gene match. The CDR3 sequence is CATSRGQGPDTQYF. The CDR3 DNA reads TGTGCCACCAGCAGGGGACAGGGCCCAGATACGCAGTATTTT.